This entry concerns a single T cell receptor (beta chain). These data belong to a study of blood T cell repertoires in COVID-19. Study as a whole: The study drew acute and convalescent COVID-19 samples from the United States, Italy and Spain. The analysed material was cDNA or gDNA that came from T cells, B-cell-depleted T cells, or PBMCs.

From germline, CDR1 is LGHDT and CDR2 YNNKEL (reference sequence). The CDR3 covers 15 residues. V shed 3 bases and J 7 bases; nucleotides not matched to a gene: 10. Original data processing: Amplification of reference gene primers was used by the study to estimate nucleated cell counts. Here immunoSEQ multiplex PCR was the method, and the copy in TCRdb shows in-frame clones only, minus some. V and J calls and clone size are those listed in that table; D and trimming were worked out from the DNA. The sample lists 100,000 to 150,000 clones; 65% to 85% were seen once. Material: peripheral blood. The chain combines TRBV3-1 (or the pseudogene TRBV3-2) with TRBJ2-7; 9 bases line up with TRBD1. This receptor was obtained from a man in his sixties or seventies with acute or convalescent COVID-19. The CDR3 region is CASSQGQGFSVEQYF. CDR3 nucleotide sequence: TGTGCCAGCAGCCAGGGACAGGGTTTTTCTGTGGAGCAGTACTTC.